The 10 T cell receptor beta chains given below trace back to one sample, sequenced in a study of TIL therapy for anti-PD-1-resistant metastatic lung cancer. The immunoSEQ assay was v3. Profiled with immunoSEQ multiplex PCR; TCRdb holds only in-frame clones, not every one. This repertoire shows 95,000 or so clones, roughly 65% found once; its top ten account for roughly 11%. Time point noted: pre-treatment sample, taken before nivolumab and TIL therapy. The tumor samples were excised metastases, mostly pleural nodules or supraclavicular lymph nodes. The sequencing used tumor tissue, collected at baseline. The receptors derive from a person between 30 and 80 years old with non-small cell lung cancer.

The chain links TRBV5-1 to TRBJ2-7, with TRBD2 identical over 7 bases. The junction had 17 bases not matched to a gene; V was cut back by 4 bases and J by 4 bases. The germline V gene has CDR1 SGHRS and CDR2 YFSETQ. There are 17 residues in the CDR3. CDR3 nucleotide sequence: TGCGCCAGCAGCGTCGGGCCCTTCGCCGGGACTACATACGAGCAGTACTTC. Its protein is CASSVGPFAGTTYEQYF.

V gene TRBV2 combines with J gene TRBJ2-5, with D unresolved. CDR3 length equals 12 residues. V dropped 1 base and J dropped 4 bases, with 4 bases sitting between them. Looked up from germline, CDR1 is SNHLY and CDR2 is FYNNEI. CDR3 sequence (DNA): TGTGCCAGCAGTGAAGTGGGAGAGACCCAGTACTTC. Its translation: CASSEVGETQYF.

This rearrangement joins TRBV14 to TRBJ1-1; 7 bases map to TRBD1. The trim removed 8 bases at V and 2 bases at J, leaving 5 bases unmatched. The CDR3 is 13 residues long. Germline values: CDR1 SGHDN, CDR2 FVKESK. For the CDR3, the DNA is TGTGCCAGCTCAGGGGGATTAAACACTGAAGCTTTCTTT. This encodes CASSGGLNTEAFF.

The chain carries TRBV4-3 and TRBJ2-6; 7 bases map to TRBD1. The V gene end was trimmed by 4 bases and the J gene end by 1 base; junction bases not matched to a gene: 10. From germline, CDR1 is LGHNA and CDR2 YSLEER. The CDR3 has 18 amino acids. CDR3 sequence (DNA): TGCGCCAGCAGCCTGGATTCTAGGGGGCGGTCTGGGGCCAACGTCCTGACTTTC. Its translation is CASSLDSRGRSGANVLTF.

The rearrangement uses TRBV27 and TRBJ1-5; perhaps TRBD1 as D (5 bases). CDR3 size: 13 residues. Trimming removed 5 bases from V and 6 bases from J, with 11 bases in between. CDR1 is MNHEY and CDR2 is SMNVEV in the germline V gene (reference sequence). CDR3 nucleotide sequence: TGTGCCAGCAGTCCAAGGGGCAGTCAGCCCCAGCATTTT. Encoded protein: CASSPRGSQPQHF.

This clone occurred once. The chain combines TRBV3-1 (or the pseudogene TRBV3-2) with TRBJ2-7; D is unresolved. This CDR3 is 14 amino acids long. Deletions cut 0 bases from V and 0 bases from J, with 6 bases between. CDR1 is LGHDT, CDR2 YNNKEL, per germline (reference sequence). Written as DNA, the CDR3 is TGTGCCAGCAGCCAAGAGCCATCCTCCTACGAGCAGTACTTC. Its protein product is CASSQEPSSYEQYF.

The V and J genes are TRBV24-1 and TRBJ1-1; tentatively, D is TRBD1 (5 bases). Germline loops: CDR1 KGHDR, CDR2 SFDVKD. This CDR3 has 13 amino acids. Trimming left V 6 bases short and J 0 bases short, with 7 bases between. This CDR3 reads CATSLGVNTEAFF. The CDR3 bases are TGTGCCACCAGTCTGGGGGTGAACACTGAAGCTTTCTTT.

The genes are TRBV11-2 and TRBJ1-1; a possible D gene is TRBD1 (5 bases). Trimming took 2 bases from V and 1 from J, leaving 14 bases between them. Looked up from germline, CDR1 is SGHAT and CDR2 is FQNNGV. CDR3 length: 16 amino acids. CDR3 DNA: TGTGCCAGCAGCTTATTGAGGGGAGGGAGGAACACTGAAGCTTTCTTT. Translation: CASSLLRGGRNTEAFF.

The chain couples TRBV18 to TRBJ1-1, with TRBD1 matching 7 bases. Trimming took 5 bases from V and 4 from J; bases not matched to a gene: 4. CDR1 and CDR2 (germline): KGHSH, LQKENI. The CDR3 runs to 13 residues. Written as DNA, the CDR3 is TGTGCCAGCTCATCCTCAGGGGGCACTGAAGCTTTCTTT. Amino acids: CASSSSGGTEAFF. Using reference TRBV18 and TRBJ1-1 for the parts outside the CDR3, the full variable domain is NAGVMQNPRHLVRRRGQEARLRCSPMKGHSHVYWYRQLPEEGLKFMVYLQKENIIDESGMPKERFSAEFPKEGPSILRIQQVVRGDSAAYFCASSSSGGTEAFFGQGTRLTVV.

The chain has TRBV7-2 and TRBJ2-1; TRBD2 matches 11 bases. Unmatched junction bases numbered 9, after V lost 4 bases and J lost 1 base. The CDR3 is made up of 18 amino acids. CDR1 and CDR2 from the germline V gene are SGHTA and FQGNSA. This CDR3 reads CASSSVHGTSGSYNEQFF. CDR3 DNA sequence: TGTGCCAGCAGCTCCGTACACGGGACTAGCGGATCCTACAATGAGCAGTTCTTC. Supplemented by reference TRBV7-2 and TRBJ2-1, the full variable domain reads GAGVSQSPSNKVTEKGKDVELRCDPISGHTALYWYRQSLGQGLEFLIYFQGNSAPDKSGLPSDRFSAERTGGSVSTLTIQRTQQEDSAVYLCASSSVHGTSGSYNEQFFGPGTRLTVL.